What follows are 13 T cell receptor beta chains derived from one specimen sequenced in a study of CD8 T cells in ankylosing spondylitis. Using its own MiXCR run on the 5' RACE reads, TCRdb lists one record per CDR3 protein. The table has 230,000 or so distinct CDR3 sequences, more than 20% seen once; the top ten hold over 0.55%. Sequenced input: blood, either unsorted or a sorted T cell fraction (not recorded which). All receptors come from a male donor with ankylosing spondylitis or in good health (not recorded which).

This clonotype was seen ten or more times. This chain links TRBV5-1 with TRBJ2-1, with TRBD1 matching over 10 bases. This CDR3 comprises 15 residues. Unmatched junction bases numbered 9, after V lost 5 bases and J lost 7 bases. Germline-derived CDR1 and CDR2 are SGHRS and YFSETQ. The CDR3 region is CASSPTGQGWNEQFF. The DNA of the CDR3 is TGCGCCAGCAGTCCGACGGGACAGGGGTGGAATGAGCAGTTCTTC.

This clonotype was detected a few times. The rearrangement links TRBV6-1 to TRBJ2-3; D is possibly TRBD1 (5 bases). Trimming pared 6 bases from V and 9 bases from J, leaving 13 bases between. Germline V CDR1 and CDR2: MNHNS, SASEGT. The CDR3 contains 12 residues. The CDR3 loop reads CASSLDSMTQYF. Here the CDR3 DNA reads TGTGCCAGCAGCCTTGACAGTATGACGCAGTATTTT.

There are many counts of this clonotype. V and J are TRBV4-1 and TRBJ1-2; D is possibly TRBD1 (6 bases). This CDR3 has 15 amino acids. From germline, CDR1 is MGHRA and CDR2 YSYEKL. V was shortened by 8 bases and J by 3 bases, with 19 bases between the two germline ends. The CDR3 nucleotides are TGCGCCAGCCGCAACCTGGGGGGCAGGGACTATGGCTACACCTTC. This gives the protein CASRNLGGRDYGYTF.

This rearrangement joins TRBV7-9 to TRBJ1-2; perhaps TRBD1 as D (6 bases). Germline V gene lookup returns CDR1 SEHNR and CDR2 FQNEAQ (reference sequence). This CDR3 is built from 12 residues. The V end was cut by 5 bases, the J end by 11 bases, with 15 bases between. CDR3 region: CASSADPGVYTF. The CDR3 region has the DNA TGTGCCAGCAGCGCCGATCCAGGGGTGTACACCTTC.

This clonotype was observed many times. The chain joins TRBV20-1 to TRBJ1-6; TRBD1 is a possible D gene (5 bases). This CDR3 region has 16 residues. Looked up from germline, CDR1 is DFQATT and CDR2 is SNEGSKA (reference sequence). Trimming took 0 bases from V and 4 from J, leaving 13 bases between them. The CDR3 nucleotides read TGCAGTGCTAGAGATTGGGCCAGGGAATATAATTCACCCCTCCACTTT. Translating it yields CSARDWAREYNSPLHF.

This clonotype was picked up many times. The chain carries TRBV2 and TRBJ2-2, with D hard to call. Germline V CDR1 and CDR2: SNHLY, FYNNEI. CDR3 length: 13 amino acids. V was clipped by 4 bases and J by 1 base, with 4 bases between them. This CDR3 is CASSVRNTGELFF. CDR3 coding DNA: TGTGCCAGCAGTGTGCGGAACACCGGGGAGCTGTTTTTT.

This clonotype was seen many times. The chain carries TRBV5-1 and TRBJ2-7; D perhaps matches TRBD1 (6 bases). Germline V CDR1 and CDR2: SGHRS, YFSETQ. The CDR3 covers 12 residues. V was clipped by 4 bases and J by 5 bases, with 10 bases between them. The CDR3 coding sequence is TGCGCCAGCAGCCCAAAGGGGGACGAGCAGTACTTC. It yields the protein CASSPKGDEQYF.

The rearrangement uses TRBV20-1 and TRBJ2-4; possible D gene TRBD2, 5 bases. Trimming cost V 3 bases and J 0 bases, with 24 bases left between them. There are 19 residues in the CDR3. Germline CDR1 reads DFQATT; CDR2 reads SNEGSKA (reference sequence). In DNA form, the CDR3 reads TGCAGTGCTAGCCCTTTTGTGAGGGCCAATAATCTAGCCAAAAACATTCAGTACTTC. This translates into CSASPFVRANNLAKNIQYF.

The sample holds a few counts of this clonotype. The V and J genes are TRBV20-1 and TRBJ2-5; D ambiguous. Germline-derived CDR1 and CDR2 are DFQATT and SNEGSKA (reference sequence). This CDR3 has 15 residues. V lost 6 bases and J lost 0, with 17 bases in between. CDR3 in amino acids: CSANPGGAYQETQYF. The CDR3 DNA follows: TGCAGTGCGAACCCGGGCGGTGCGTACCAAGAGACCCAGTACTTC.

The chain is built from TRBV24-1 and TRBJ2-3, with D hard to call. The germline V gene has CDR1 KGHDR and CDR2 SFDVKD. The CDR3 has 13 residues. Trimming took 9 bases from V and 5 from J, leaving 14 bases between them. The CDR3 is CATALSPEDTQYF. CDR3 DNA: TGTGCCACCGCCCTCAGTCCAGAAGATACGCAGTATTTT.

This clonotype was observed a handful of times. The CDR3 DNA reads TGTGCCAGCAGCTTGCGAAGAAAGATTGAAGCTTTCTTT. Protein product: CASSLRRKIEAFF. The chain couples TRBV5-6 to TRBJ1-1; D ambiguous. Germline lookup yields CDR1 SGHDT and CDR2 YYEEEE. This CDR3 is 13 amino acids long. Trimming removed 1 base from V and 7 bases from J, with 11 bases in between.

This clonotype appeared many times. CDR3 sequence reads: CASSLDRVDNEQFF. The CDR3 bases are TGTGCCAGCAGTCTAGACAGGGTCGACAATGAGCAGTTCTTC. The chain recombines TRBV27 with TRBJ2-1; 7 positions match TRBD1. The CDR3 consists of 14 residues. The J segment lost 5 bases and the V segment lost 5 bases, leaving 6 bases of the junction unmatched. Germline lookup yields CDR1 MNHEY and CDR2 SMNVEV (reference sequence).

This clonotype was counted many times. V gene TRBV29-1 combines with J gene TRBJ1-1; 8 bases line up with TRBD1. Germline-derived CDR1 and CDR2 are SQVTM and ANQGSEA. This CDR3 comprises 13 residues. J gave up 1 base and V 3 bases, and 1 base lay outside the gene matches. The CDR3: CSVEDRANTEAFF. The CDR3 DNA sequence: TGCAGCGTTGAGGACAGGGCGAACACTGAAGCTTTCTTT.